The clone carrying this T cell receptor (beta chain) was seen at least ten times. Its target is not known. Trimming left V 2 bases short and J 4 bases short, with 16 bases between. Germline V gene data show CDR1 as MRHNA and CDR2 as SNTAGT. The CDR3 extends over 16 amino acids. The sample originates from a study of early T cells in non-severe SARS-CoV-2 infection. Study-level information: Sequenced material consisted of bulk RNA (from unsorted whole blood), and chains were unpaired. The study, taken as a whole, reports: The matching step, a VDJdb search, favored anti-spike CD8 responses and missed private and CD4 specificities.

Researchers attached unique molecular identifiers to individual cDNA molecules. MiXCR, applied by TCRdb to the 5' RACE reads, yields one record per CDR3 protein. The sample records tens of thousands of distinct CDR3 sequences, about 5.6% being singletons. The rearrangement links TRBV6-4 to TRBJ2-3; D gene unclear. Material: whole blood. The source is an adult who was a healthcare worker with PCR-confirmed SARS-CoV-2 infection or an uninfected control (not recorded which). CDR3 nucleotides: TGTGCCAGCAGTGACACCCTCGCCCCTGGGGCAGATACGCAGTATTTT. The encoded protein is CASSDTLAPGADTQYF.